The T cell receptor (beta chain) described here comes from a study of chemoradiotherapy in HPV16-positive cancers. Study-wide points: Functional assays defining HPV-specific T cells used only a couple of HPV16-positive patients. During treatment, candidate HPV-specific clones and E7-related motifs expanded in tumor.

In the case of this clone: The antigen is not known.

Repeated repertoire sampling spanned the course of chemoradiotherapy. Profiling relied on immunoSEQ multiplex PCR, and the TCRdb table lists in-frame clones only, not all of them. Among about 7,900 clones, 60% to 80% were seen once, and the ten largest hold around 8.5%. V lost 5 bases, J lost 4 bases, and 14 bases lay in between. This CDR3 is 15 amino acids long. Germline-derived CDR1 and CDR2 are SGHTA and FQGNSA. The receptor comes from a human donor with HPV-associated anogenital cancer. This chain uses TRBV7-2 with TRBJ2-2, with D possibly TRBD1 on 5 matching bases. This specimen was collected from a patient who underwent chemoradiotherapy. The CDR3 DNA reads TGTGCCAGCAGCCCCCTTGGGGCCGGCACCGGGGAGCTGTTTTTT. Translating gives CASSPLGAGTGELFF. The entire variable domain, with the rest obtained from reference TRBV7-2 and TRBJ2-2, is as follows: GAGVSQSPSNKVTEKGKDVELRCDPISGHTALYWYRQSLGQGLEFLIYFQGNSAPDKSGLPSDRFSAERTGGSVSTLTIQRTQQEDSAVYLCASSPLGAGTGELFFGEGSRLTVL.